Listed here are 14 T cell receptor beta chains from one sample, sequenced in a study of blood T cell repertoires in COVID-19. Profiled with immunoSEQ multiplex PCR; TCRdb holds only in-frame clones, not every one. The table lists approximately 28,000 clones, 90% of them singletons, with 7.5% to 9% in the top ten. The specimen sequenced was peripheral blood. All receptors derive from a man aged 65 to 79 with active or convalescent COVID-19.

V usage is TRBV6-5 and J usage is TRBJ1-1, with D unclear. Germline-derived CDR1 and CDR2 are MNHEY and SVGAGI. Trimming cost V 7 bases and J 0 bases, with 12 bases left between them. The CDR3 sequence is 14 residues long. CDR3: CASKLGGMNTEAFF. The CDR3 DNA sequence: TGTGCCAGCAAATTAGGAGGGATGAACACTGAAGCTTTCTTT.

The J gene is TRBJ1-2, the V gene TRBV10-3; D remains ambiguous. CDR1 and CDR2 from the germline V gene are ENHRY and SYGVKD. The germline V and J ends were trimmed by 2 bases and 5 bases, with 9 bases remaining between them. The CDR3 extends over 13 amino acids. CDR3 residues: CAISETLLYGYTF. The CDR3 bases are TGTGCCATCAGTGAGACCCTATTATATGGCTACACCTTC.

The chain is built from TRBV11-2 and TRBJ2-1; D is uncertain. With 5 bases removed from V and 2 bases from J, the gap between germline ends came to 16 bases. The CDR3 has 16 residues. Germline V gene sequence: CDR1 SGHAT, CDR2 FQNNGV. The CDR3 is CASSLLWAPAYNEQFF. The CDR3 DNA is TGTGCCAGCAGCCTTTTATGGGCGCCCGCCTACAATGAGCAGTTCTTC.

The gene calls are TRBV30 and TRBJ2-1; 13 nucleotides agree with TRBD2. The CDR3 totals 14 residues. Germline CDR1 GTSNPN, CDR2 SVGIG (reference sequence). V shed 1 base and J 10 bases; nucleotides not matched to a gene: 4. CDR3: CAWSAGLAGSEQFF. In nucleotides, the CDR3 is TGTGCCTGGAGTGCGGGACTAGCGGGGAGCGAGCAGTTCTTC.

The chain joins TRBV3-1 (or the pseudogene TRBV3-2) to TRBJ2-5; TRBD1 agrees at 11 bases. Trimming removed 1 base from V and 5 bases from J; junction bases left unmatched: 3. Looked up from germline, CDR1 is LGHDT and CDR2 is YNNKEL (reference sequence). The CDR3 has 15 amino acids. CDR3 sequence: CASSQGTGGRETQYF. The DNA for the CDR3 is TGTGCCAGCAGCCAAGGGACAGGGGGCAGGGAGACCCAGTACTTC.

The chain is built from TRBV18 and TRBJ1-2, with D possibly matching TRBD1 (6 bases). Germline CDR1 KGHSH, CDR2 LQKENI. The CDR3 length is 15 residues. Trimming shortened V by 3 bases and J by 2 bases, and 13 bases separated the two germline ends. The CDR3 reads CASSPAAGGNYGYTF. CDR3 nucleotides: TGTGCCAGCTCACCGGCTGCGGGGGGCAACTATGGCTACACCTTC.

The chain recombines TRBV6-2 or TRBV6-3 with TRBJ1-6; no clear D. The CDR3 has 16 residues. Germline CDR1 reads MNHEY; CDR2 reads SVGEGT. V was clipped by 2 bases and J by 7 bases, with 15 bases between them. The CDR3 region is CASSYGSGRRNSPLHF. CDR3 nucleotides: TGTGCCAGCAGTTACGGTAGTGGCAGGAGGAATTCACCCCTCCACTTT.

J is TRBJ2-2 and V is TRBV10-1; TRBD2 aligns across 7 bases. Trimming cost V 4 bases and J 4 bases; bases outside gene matches: 9. Germline-derived CDR1 and CDR2 are WNHNN and SYGVQD (reference sequence). There are 16 residues in the CDR3. This chain's CDR3 is CASSVSAGAGTGELFF. CDR3 bases: TGCGCCAGCAGTGTCTCGGCGGGAGCGGGCACCGGGGAGCTGTTTTTT.

This rearrangement joins TRBV11-2 to TRBJ2-1, with unresolved D. From germline, CDR1 is SGHAT and CDR2 FQNNGV. The V end was cut by 3 bases, the J end by 4 bases, with 7 bases between. The CDR3 loop spans 13 amino acids. CDR3 loop: CASSFTTYNEQFF. The CDR3 DNA follows: TGTGCCAGCAGCTTCACTACATACAATGAGCAGTTCTTC. The variable domain in full, completed from reference TRBV11-2 and TRBJ2-1, reads EAGVAQSPRYKIIEKRQSVAFWCNPISGHATLYWYQQILGQGPKLLIQFQNNGVVDDSQLPKDRFSAERLKGVDSTLKIQPAKLEDSAVYLCASSFTTYNEQFFGPGTRLTVL.

There are a few counts of this clone. The genes are TRBV7-9 and TRBJ1-6; possible D gene TRBD1, 6 bases. Between the trimmed V and J ends, which lost 3 bases and 10 bases, there was a span of 16 bases. This CDR3 has 15 amino acids. Germline assignment: CDR1 SEHNR and CDR2 FQNEAQ (reference sequence). The CDR3 protein is CASSFSGANGSPLHF. The CDR3 region has the DNA TGTGCCAGCAGCTTCTCAGGGGCCAATGGATCACCCCTCCACTTT. The full variable domain, in which reference TRBV7-9 and TRBJ1-6 provide the parts outside the CDR3, is DTGVSQNPRHKITKRGQNVTFRCDPISEHNRLYWYRQTLGQGPEFLTYFQNEAQLEKSRLLSDRFSAERPKGSFSTLEIQRTEQGDSAMYLCASSFSGANGSPLHFGNGTRLTVT.

V usage is TRBV5-8 and J usage is TRBJ2-7; a possible D gene is TRBD2 (6 bases). Looked up from germline, CDR1 is SGHTS and CDR2 is YDEGEE. The CDR3 loop spans 15 amino acids. V lost 3 bases and J 2 bases, leaving 15 bases between the germline ends. CDR3 amino acids: CASSYGTPPPYEQYF. CDR3 bases: TGTGCCAGCAGCTACGGGACTCCCCCGCCCTACGAGCAGTACTTC.

The rearrangement links TRBV5-1 to TRBJ2-3; no firm D call. The CDR3 runs to 13 residues. CDR1 SGHRS and CDR2 YFSETQ come from the germline V gene. Trimming shortened V by 4 bases and J by 2 bases, and 8 bases separated the two germline ends. CDR3 region: CASSISPTDTQYF. CDR3 sequence (DNA): TGCGCCAGCAGCATATCCCCCACAGATACGCAGTATTTT.

The chain joins TRBV29-1 to TRBJ2-5; D remains ambiguous. The V gene lost 3 bases and the J gene lost 1 base, with 9 bases spanning the gap. CDR1 is SQVTM, CDR2 ANQGSEA, per germline. This CDR3 is built from 13 residues. The CDR3 reads CSVDRAAQETQYF. CDR3 nucleotides: TGCAGCGTTGACCGCGCGGCCCAAGAGACCCAGTACTTC.

The J gene is TRBJ1-5, the V gene TRBV28; D gene uncertain. Germline V gives CDR1 MDHEN, CDR2 SYDVKM. The ends were cut back, 0 bases at V and 16 bases at J, with 19 bases in the middle. CDR3 length equals 14 residues. The CDR3 nucleotides are TGTGCCAGCAGTTTATGGACCCGGACTCCCCCAACCCATTTT. It specifies CASSLWTRTPPTHF. The full variable domain, with the rest looked up from reference TRBV28 and TRBJ1-5, is DVKVTQSSRYLVKRTGEKVFLECVQDMDHENMFWYRQDPGLGLRLIYFSYDVKMKEKGDIPEGYSVSREKKERFSLILESASTNQTSMYLCASSLWTRTPPTHFGDGTRLSIL.